A selection of T cell receptor beta chains follows, all from one sample in a study of shared clonotypes between healthy human individuals. The assay was immunoSEQ multiplex PCR, and TCRdb's table has in-frame clones only and misses some. The sample has 700,000 or so clones, around 72% seen once; the top ten hold under 2%. Sequenced material: memory CD4+ T cells sorted from blood. The receptors were sampled from a woman aged 25 to 39 in good health. The CDR3 runs from the conserved cysteine through the conserved F or W. The order of the fields is J gene, D gene, clone size, V gene, CDR3 DNA, CDR3 protein. A D gene is named only where the DNA matches it firmly. Clone sizes are given selectively: once, few, many, or a class where the clone is expanded.

TRBJ2-5 - many TRBV28 TGTGCCAGCTCCTCCTCGGGGACGGAGACCCAGTACTTC CASSSSGTETQYF
TRBJ1-3 TRBD1 - TRBV6-5 TGTGCCAGCAGTTACGTCAGGGGGCTCGGAAACACCATATATTTT CASSYVRGLGNTIYF
TRBJ1-3 - - TRBV25-1 TGTGCCAGCAGTGATTACGGGTCGTTTGGAAACACCATATATTTT CASSDYGSFGNTIYF
TRBJ2-7 TRBD1 - TRBV28 TGTGCCAGCAGCCCCCACTTGGGACAGCACTACGAGCAGTACTTC CASSPHLGQHYEQYF
TRBJ1-4 TRBD1 - TRBV28 TGTGCCAGCAGTCCGGGACAGTCCCCTAATGAAAAACTGTTTTTT CASSPGQSPNEKLFF
TRBJ2-7 TRBD1 few TRBV18 TGTGCCAGCGAGGGACAGCCCTACGAGCAGTACTTC CASEGQPYEQYF
TRBJ2-2 - - TRBV6-6 TGTGCCAGCAGTTTTATTCTGGATCCCGGGTCCGGGGAGCTGTTTTTT CASSFILDPGSGELFF
TRBJ1-1 - - TRBV18 TGTGCCAGCTCACCTCAAAGTCAGAACACTGAAGCTTTCTTT CASSPQSQNTEAFF
TRBJ2-3 - - TRBV28 TGTGCCAGCAGTTTATGGGGCCGGGGTCGGGGCGGTGGCACAGATACGCAGTATTTT CASSLWGRGRGGGTDTQYF
TRBJ2-1 TRBD2 - TRBV7-2 TGTGCCAGCAGCTTAATCGCTAGCGGGAGGGCCCAGAATGAGCAGTTCTTC CASSLIASGRAQNEQFF
TRBJ1-3 - - TRBV11-2 TGTGCCAGCAGCTTAGGGACAGCAGGAAACACCATATATTTT CASSLGTAGNTIYF
TRBJ1-2 - - TRBV28 TGTGCCAGCAGTTCTAGGACAGCCAACTATGGCTACACCTTC CASSSRTANYGYTF
TRBJ2-7 TRBD1 - TRBV7-3 TGTGCCAGCAGCCTACAGGGGGATTCCTACGAGCAGTACTTC CASSLQGDSYEQYF
TRBJ2-7 - - TRBV30 TGTGCCTGGAGTACTTCCCTTTACGAGCAGTACTTC CAWSTSLYEQYF
TRBJ1-1 - once TRBV30 TGTGCCCGGACGGAGTATCTGAACACTGAAGCTTTCTTT CARTEYLNTEAFF